Listed below are T cell receptor beta chains from one sample, sequenced in a study of blood T cell repertoires in COVID-19. The repertoire was sequenced with immunoSEQ multiplex PCR; TCRdb's copy has only in-frame clones and lacks some. The data contain 18,000 or so clones, over 70% of them singletons. Sequenced material: peripheral blood. These receptors were taken from a man older than 75 with acute or convalescent COVID-19. The CDR3 runs from the conserved cysteine through the conserved F or W. A D gene is named only where the DNA matches it firmly. The size entry is marked missing in some rows and otherwise reads once, few, many or a size class.

J: TRBJ1-1; D: .; size: .; V: TRBV19; DNA: TGTGCCAGTAGTGGAGGACGGGGGGGCACTGAAGCTTTCTTT; CDR3: CASSGGRGGTEAFF
J: TRBJ1-2; D: TRBD1; size: .; V: TRBV6-5; DNA: TGTGCCAGCAGTTATAGGGGACAGGGACAAAGTGTGGGCTACACCTTC; CDR3: CASSYRGQGQSVGYTF
J: TRBJ2-3; D: TRBD2; size: once; V: TRBV7-2; DNA: TGTGCCAGCAGCTTAGCGCGGGGGGGCGCAGATACGCAGTATTTT; CDR3: CASSLARGGADTQYF
J: TRBJ1-6; D: .; size: .; V: TRBV6-5; DNA: TGTGCCAGCAGACCGGGGGGCTCCTATAATTCACCCCTCCACTTT; CDR3: CASRPGGSYNSPLHF
J: TRBJ2-7; D: TRBD2; size: .; V: TRBV5-1; DNA: TGCGCCAGCAGCTTGGGGGGACAGCCCCACCGACTAGCGGGGAACTACGAGCAGTACTTC; CDR3: CASSLGGQPHRLAGNYEQYF
J: TRBJ2-6; D: TRBD1; size: .; V: TRBV5-8; DNA: TGTGCCAGCAGCTTGTGGGCACAGGGGGCGCTTGAGGCTGGGGCCAACGTCCTGACTTTC; CDR3: CASSLWAQGALEAGANVLTF
J: TRBJ2-7; D: .; size: .; V: TRBV9; DNA: TGTGCCAGCAGCGTAGATCCGGGGGTATCCTCCTACGAGCAGTACTTC; CDR3: CASSVDPGVSSYEQYF
J: TRBJ2-5; D: TRBD1; size: .; V: TRBV5-1; DNA: TGCGCCAGCAGCTCGGGACAGTCCCAAGAGACCCAGTACTTC; CDR3: CASSSGQSQETQYF
J: TRBJ2-2; D: TRBD2; size: .; V: TRBV6-5; DNA: TGTGCCAGCAGTTACTCGATACTAGCGGGCACCGGGGAGCTGTTTTTT; CDR3: CASSYSILAGTGELFF
J: TRBJ2-2; D: TRBD2; size: .; V: TRBV7-2; DNA: TGTGCCAGCAGCTTAGGTCCAGTCCTTAGCGGGGGGGCCCAATTTTCTTTT; CDR3: CASSLGPVLSGGAQFSF
J: TRBJ2-5; D: TRBD2; size: once; V: TRBV13; DNA: TGTGCCAGCAGCTTAGGAGCGGGGGGGATCCAAGAGACCCAGTACTTC; CDR3: CASSLGAGGIQETQYF
J: TRBJ2-3; D: TRBD2; size: once; V: TRBV13; DNA: TGTGCCAGCAGCTTTATAGCGGGGGGGGCCACAGATACGCAGTATTTT; CDR3: CASSFIAGGATDTQYF
J: TRBJ1-5; D: .; size: .; V: TRBV10-3; DNA: TGTGCCATCAGCAAAGACGGGAATAGCAATCAGCCCCAGCATTTT; CDR3: CAISKDGNSNQPQHF
J: TRBJ1-1; D: TRBD1; size: .; V: TRBV7-2; DNA: TGTGCCAGCAGCGGCAGACAGGGGCGCACTGAAGCTTTCTTT; CDR3: CASSGRQGRTEAFF
J: TRBJ2-4; D: TRBD1; size: .; V: TRBV3-1/TRBV3-2; DNA: TGTGCCAGCAGCCAAGCGGACAGGAAAAACATTCAGTACTTC; CDR3: CASSQADRKNIQYF
J: TRBJ1-6; D: .; size: .; V: TRBV3-1/TRBV3-2; DNA: TGTGCCAGCAGCCAAGATCCGACAGGCTTTTATAATTCACCCCTCCACTTT; CDR3: CASSQDPTGFYNSPLHF
J: TRBJ1-2; D: .; size: .; V: TRBV2; DNA: TGTGCCAGCAGGTCGGGGGGGGACTATGGCTACACCTTC; CDR3: CASRSGGDYGYTF
J: TRBJ2-5; D: .; size: .; V: TRBV18; DNA: TGTGCCAGCTCCCAGTACCAAGAGACCCAGTACTTC; CDR3: CASSQYQETQYF
J: TRBJ2-3; D: TRBD2; size: few; V: TRBV20-1; DNA: TGCAGTGCTAGTACCGGGACTAGCGACACAGATACGCAGTATTTT; CDR3: CSASTGTSDTDTQYF
J: TRBJ1-1; D: .; size: .; V: TRBV5-1; DNA: TGCGCCAGCAGATATGAGGTCGTGAACACTGAAGCTTTCTTT; CDR3: CASRYEVVNTEAFF
J: TRBJ2-1; D: TRBD2; size: .; V: TRBV4-2; DNA: TGTGCCAGCAGCCAGGGGACTAGCGGATACTACAATGAGCAGTTCTTC; CDR3: CASSQGTSGYYNEQFF
J: TRBJ2-7; D: TRBD1; size: .; V: TRBV5-5; DNA: TGTGCCAGCAGCCTCACACGGGACAGCTTCTACGAGCAGTACTTC; CDR3: CASSLTRDSFYEQYF
J: TRBJ1-5; D: .; size: .; V: TRBV2; DNA: TGTGCCAGCAGTCCGGACACTAATCAGCCCCAGCATTTT; CDR3: CASSPDTNQPQHF
J: TRBJ1-4; D: TRBD1; size: .; V: TRBV11-3; DNA: TGTGCCAGCAGCCTGACAGGGGGAAATGAAAAACTGTTTTTT; CDR3: CASSLTGGNEKLFF
J: TRBJ2-7; D: .; size: few; V: TRBV11-1; DNA: TGTGCCAGCAGTAATACTATAACCTACGAGCAGTACTTC; CDR3: CASSNTITYEQYF
J: TRBJ1-2; D: .; size: .; V: TRBV7-8; DNA: TGTGCCAGCAGCTTAGAGACAGTATCTAACTATGGCTACACCTTC; CDR3: CASSLETVSNYGYTF
J: TRBJ2-3; D: .; size: .; V: TRBV6-1; DNA: TGTGCCAGCAGTGAATTTCCTCGGTTAGATACGCAGTATTTT; CDR3: CASSEFPRLDTQYF
J: TRBJ2-6; D: .; size: .; V: TRBV11-2; DNA: TGTGCCAGCAGCCAGCGCTTTGACAGATACTCTGGGGCCAACGTCCTGACTTTC; CDR3: CASSQRFDRYSGANVLTF
J: TRBJ2-2; D: .; size: .; V: TRBV13; DNA: TGTGCCAGCAGCTTCTTAAACAGGGGAGGCACCGGGGAGCTGTTTTTT; CDR3: CASSFLNRGGTGELFF
J: TRBJ2-7; D: .; size: .; V: TRBV6-1; DNA: TGTGCCAGCAGTGAAGCCGGGATACTTGGCTACGAGCAGTACTTC; CDR3: CASSEAGILGYEQYF
J: TRBJ1-4; D: .; size: .; V: TRBV5-1; DNA: TGCGCCAGCAGCTTGGAGGCAGGGAATGAAAAACTGTTTTTT; CDR3: CASSLEAGNEKLFF
J: TRBJ2-3; D: .; size: once; V: TRBV7-9; DNA: TGTGCCAGCAGCTTTGCCTCGACAGTCACAGATACGCAGTATTTT; CDR3: CASSFASTVTDTQYF
J: TRBJ2-5; D: TRBD2; size: .; V: TRBV7-2; DNA: TGTGCCAGCAGCTTAACAGCGGGGGGGGTTGTCCAGTACTTC; CDR3: CASSLTAGGVVQYF
J: TRBJ1-6; D: TRBD1; size: .; V: TRBV6-5; DNA: TGTGCCAGCAGTTACATGCCGGGACAGGGTGGTTCACCCCTCCACTTT; CDR3: CASSYMPGQGGSPLHF
J: TRBJ1-3; D: .; size: .; V: TRBV4-3; DNA: TGCGCCAGCAGCCAAGATCTGCTTCGTGGGGGGTTAGGAGGAAACACCATATATTTT; CDR3: CASSQDLLRGGLGGNTIYF
J: TRBJ2-7; D: TRBD1; size: .; V: TRBV7-8; DNA: TGTGCCAGCAGCTTAGCCGGGACAGGGGGCTACGAGCAGTACTTC; CDR3: CASSLAGTGGYEQYF